These 6 T cell receptor beta chains were sequenced from one sample in a study of CD8+ T cells in alopecia areata. Investigators isolated RNA and reverse transcribed it into cDNA to act as the sequencing template. This table comes from immunoSEQ multiplex PCR, and its TCRdb copy is limited to in-frame clones, with some not included. The sample has about 76,000 clones, around two thirds seen once; the top ten hold 23%. The treatment is: oral pan-JAK inhibitor, 5-10 mg twice daily. Sequences were derived from CD8+ T cells sorted from blood, sampled at week 24, from a patient treated with tofacitinib. These receptors were collected from a human donor with alopecia areata.

The chain combines TRBV9 with TRBJ1-5; D is undetermined. The CDR3 is made up of 13 amino acids. V lost 1 base to trimming and J lost 0 bases, with 2 bases between them. CDR1 and CDR2 (germline): SGDLS, YYNGEE. CDR3 sequence (DNA): TGTGCCAGCAGCGTAAATAGCAATCAGCCCCAGCATTTT. Its translation: CASSVNSNQPQHF. The full variable domain, its missing parts supplied by reference TRBV9 and TRBJ1-5, is DSGVTQTPKHLITATGQRVTLRCSPRSGDLSVYWYQQSLDQGLQFLIQYYNGEERAKGNILERFSAQQFPDLHSELNLSSLELGDSALYFCASSVNSNQPQHFGDGTRLSIL.

This sequence joins TRBV7-9 and TRBJ1-1; possibly TRBD1 for D (6 bases). Germline CDR1 reads SEHNR; CDR2 reads FQNEAQ (reference sequence). Trimming pared 7 bases from V and 7 bases from J, leaving 13 bases between. There are 12 residues in the CDR3. The CDR3 region has the DNA TGTGCCAGCAAGGAGGGGGAGTATGAAGCTTTCTTT. The encoded protein is CASKEGEYEAFF.

The V and J genes are TRBV4-2 and TRBJ2-1, with a tentative D call TRBD2 (5 bases). Trimming shortened V by 4 bases and J by 4 bases, and 20 bases separated the two germline ends. This CDR3 is 17 amino acids long. Germline V gene sequence: CDR1 LGHNA, CDR2 YNFKEQ. This chain's CDR3 is CASSRTGEAEDYNEQFF. The CDR3 DNA reads as TGTGCCAGCAGCCGTACCGGGGAAGCTGAGGATTACAATGAGCAGTTCTTC.

The rearrangement uses TRBV23-1 and TRBJ2-7; no definite D call. TRBV23-1 is filed as an ORF, its function uncertain. Trimming pared 6 bases from V and 2 bases from J, leaving 17 bases between. This CDR3 has 15 residues. In DNA, the CDR3 is TGCGCCAGCAGCCAAGAGAGGCACAGTACCTACGAGCAGTACTTC. It translates to CASSQERHSTYEQYF.

V usage is TRBV27 and J usage is TRBJ2-7; the D call may be TRBD1 or TRBD2 (5 bases each). Trimming removed 6 bases at V and 4 bases at J, with 19 bases between. Germline V lookup: CDR1 MNHEY, CDR2 SMNVEV (reference sequence). The CDR3 is 15 amino acids. The CDR3 reads CASRKLPRGGYEQYF. The CDR3 DNA reads TGTGCCAGCAGAAAACTACCCCGGGGCGGTTACGAGCAGTACTTC.

The chain joins TRBV7-9 to TRBJ1-1; a possible D gene is TRBD1 (5 bases). The CDR3 runs 14 residues. The germline V gene encodes CDR1 SEHNR and CDR2 FQNEAQ (reference sequence). Trimming shortened V by 4 bases and J by 1 base, and 10 bases separated the two germline ends. The CDR3 coding sequence is TGTGCCAGCAGCTCGGGGACGACGAACACTGAAGCTTTCTTT. The encoded protein is CASSSGTTNTEAFF.